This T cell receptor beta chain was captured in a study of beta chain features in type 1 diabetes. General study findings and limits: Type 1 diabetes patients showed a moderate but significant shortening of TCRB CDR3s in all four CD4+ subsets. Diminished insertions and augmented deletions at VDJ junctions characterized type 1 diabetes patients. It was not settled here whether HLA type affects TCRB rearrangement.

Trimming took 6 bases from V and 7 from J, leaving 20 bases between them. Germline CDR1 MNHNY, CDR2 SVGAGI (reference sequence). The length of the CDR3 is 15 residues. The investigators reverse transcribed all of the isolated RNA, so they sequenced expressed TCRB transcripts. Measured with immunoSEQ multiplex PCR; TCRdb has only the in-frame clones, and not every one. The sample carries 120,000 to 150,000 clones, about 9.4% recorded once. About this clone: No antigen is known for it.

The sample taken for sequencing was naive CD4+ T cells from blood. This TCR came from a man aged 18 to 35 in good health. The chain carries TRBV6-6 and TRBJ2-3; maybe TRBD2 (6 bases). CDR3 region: CASSPPLAGKNTQYF. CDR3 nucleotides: TGTGCCAGCAGCCCACCCCTGGCGGGGAAAAATACGCAGTATTTT.